A selection of T cell receptor beta chains follows, all from one sample in a study of control samples from healthy donors and cancer patients. Clones were read by immunoSEQ multiplex PCR, and TCRdb kept only the in-frame ones, dropping some. The specimen's table records approximately 190,000 clones. Sequenced sample: blood. All receptors come from a woman in her twenties or thirties in good health. Each CDR3 is given with its conserved first and last residue. A D gene is named only where the DNA matches it firmly.

-	TRBV25-1	TRBJ1-4	TGTGCCAGCAACGCGGACAGAGATGAAAAACTGTTTTTT	CASNADRDEKLFF
TRBD2	TRBV6-2/TRBV6-3	TRBJ2-1	TGTGCCAGCAGCCTCTCTGGGACTAGAGCAGCGACAACCGACAATGAGCAGTTCTTC	CASSLSGTRAATTDNEQFF
TRBD1	TRBV6-5	TRBJ1-5	TGTGCCAGCAGTTACGCGGGACAGCGCAATCAGCCCCAGCATTTT	CASSYAGQRNQPQHF
-	TRBV6-6	TRBJ1-5	TGTGCCAGCAGTCCCCGTCGGCAGGTATTAAGAAGTCAGCCCCAGCATTTT	CASSPRRQVLRSQPQHF
TRBD1	TRBV5-1	TRBJ1-4	TGCGCCAGCAGCTACGGACAGGGTACCACTAATGAAAAACTGTTTTTT	CASSYGQGTTNEKLFF
-	TRBV5-1	TRBJ1-3	TGCGCCAGCAGCTTGGGGGACGAGGGAAACACCATATATTTT	CASSLGDEGNTIYF
-	TRBV7-9	TRBJ1-6	TGTGCCAGCACCAGGGCCGGGCCCCCCGCCTATAATTCACCCCTCCACTTT	CASTRAGPPAYNSPLHF
-	TRBV6-2/TRBV6-3	TRBJ1-5	TGTGCCAGCAGTTACTCGGGCGGGAATCAGCCCCAGCATTTT	CASSYSGGNQPQHF
TRBD2	TRBV28	TRBJ2-2	TGTGCCAGCATTATAGCGGGGGGGCCCACCGGGGAGCTGTTTTTT	CASIIAGGPTGELFF
TRBD1	TRBV12-3/TRBV12-4	TRBJ2-7	TGTGCCAGCAGTCTCGGGACAGGGTCCGAGCAGTACTTC	CASSLGTGSEQYF
-	TRBV15	TRBJ1-5	TGTGCCACCAGTATAGGGACGGGCAATCAGCCCCAGCATTTT	CATSIGTGNQPQHF
TRBD1	TRBV5-1	TRBJ1-4	TGCGCCAGCAGGGGACAGGGTGGACCGTGGGAAAAACTGTTTTTT	CASRGQGGPWEKLFF
TRBD1	TRBV30	TRBJ2-3	TGTGCCTCCCGGACAGGCGCTGCACATACGCAGTATTTT	CASRTGAAHTQYF
-	TRBV7-6	TRBJ1-2	TGTGCCAGCAGCCCAGAGCTGGGATTGATAGACTATGGCTACACCTTC	CASSPELGLIDYGYTF
-	TRBV7-2	TRBJ1-2	TGTGCCAGCAGCTTAGGAGTAATCTATGGCTACACCTTC	CASSLGVIYGYTF
-	TRBV6-1	TRBJ1-5	TGTGCCAGCAGTGTGCAAACGGACAGCAGCAATCAGCCCCAGCATTTT	CASSVQTDSSNQPQHF
-	TRBV7-2	TRBJ2-2	TGTGCCAGCAGCTTAACGGGCTTTAACACCGGGGAGCTGTTTTTT	CASSLTGFNTGELFF
-	TRBV28	TRBJ1-1	TGTGCCAGCAGCGGCGATGAAGCTTTCTTT	CASSGDEAFF
-	TRBV7-6	TRBJ1-2	TGTGCCAGCAGCTTAGTTGGGGTCTATGGCTACACCTTC	CASSLVGVYGYTF
TRBD1	TRBV6-4	TRBJ1-1	TGTGCCAGCAGTGAGGGACAGGGGAACACTGAAGCTTTCTTT	CASSEGQGNTEAFF
-	TRBV15	TRBJ2-5	TGTGCCACCAGCAGAGAGGAACGAGGGGCCATCCACCAAGAGACCCAGTACTTC	CATSREERGAIHQETQYF
TRBD1	TRBV19	TRBJ1-4	TGTGCCAGTAGTTTCTGGACAGGGGGCGATGAAAAACTGTTTTTT	CASSFWTGGDEKLFF
-	TRBV15	TRBJ1-5	TGTGCCACCAGCACTGAAGAGGGCAATCAGCCCCAGCATTTT	CATSTEEGNQPQHF
-	TRBV11-2	TRBJ1-1	TGTGCCAGCAGGGACTGGCGCCCGGGGAACACTGAAGCTTTCTTT	CASRDWRPGNTEAFF
-	TRBV19	TRBJ1-2	TGTGCCAGTAGTCAACCCGGTAGGGGGACAAAGCATGGCTACACCTTC	CASSQPGRGTKHGYTF
-	TRBV29-1	TRBJ2-7	TGCAGCGTTGGGATCCCAAGTACAGGGATTGGGGCCGGGGAGTACTTC	CSVGIPSTGIGAGEYF
-	TRBV10-3	TRBJ1-6	TGTGCCATCAGTGACCTCTACCTACAGGGTTCCTACGCTTCACCCCTCCACTTT	CAISDLYLQGSYASPLHF
TRBD2	TRBV5-5	TRBJ2-2	TGTGCCAGCAGCTTGGACGGCGGGGGGGCCGGGGAGCTGTTTTTT	CASSLDGGGAGELFF
TRBD1	TRBV15	TRBJ1-5	TGTGCCACCAGCAGAGATCGGGACAGGGTTTTTGTCGGCGGGTTTGGACAGCATTTT	CATSRDRDRVFVGGFGQHF
TRBD2	TRBV13	TRBJ2-7	TGTGCCAGCAGCTTTCGGCGGGGGGGAGCATACGAGCAGTACTTC	CASSFRRGGAYEQYF
TRBD2	TRBV29-1	TRBJ2-7	TGCAGCGTTAGACTAGCGTACGAGCAGTACTTC	CSVRLAYEQYF
-	TRBV27	TRBJ1-4	TGTGCCAGCAGTTTAAACGCAGGATTAAGGGCTAATGAAAAACTGTTTTTT	CASSLNAGLRANEKLFF
-	TRBV5-4	TRBJ1-6	TGTGCCAGCAGCATGGTCCTCTATAATTCACCCCTCCACTTT	CASSMVLYNSPLHF
-	TRBV27	TRBJ1-4	TGTGCCAGCAGTATCGGGATTCATAATGAAAAACTGTTTTTT	CASSIGIHNEKLFF
TRBD2	TRBV7-9	TRBJ2-7	TGTGCCAGCAGCTCGGGGACTAGCGGGAAGCTCTACGAGCAGTACTTC	CASSSGTSGKLYEQYF
-	TRBV15	TRBJ1-2	TGTGCCACCAGCAGAGATCGCGACGGGCCTCAGTATGGCTACACCTTC	CATSRDRDGPQYGYTF
TRBD2	TRBV5-1	TRBJ2-7	TGCGCCAGCAGCCCCTGGGCTAGCGGGGGGAACGAGCAGTACTTC	CASSPWASGGNEQYF
TRBD1	TRBV2	TRBJ2-5	TGTGCCAGCAGCCGTGACAGGGGGGAGACCCAGTACTTC	CASSRDRGETQYF
-	TRBV9	TRBJ1-2	TGTGCCAGCAGCCGGGACATGGACTATGGCTACACCTTC	CASSRDMDYGYTF
-	TRBV9	TRBJ2-1	TGTGCCAGCAGCTTTCCTCGGGTTGAGGGGGACAATGAGCAGTTCTTC	CASSFPRVEGDNEQFF
-	TRBV29-1	TRBJ1-4	TGCAGCGTCCGAGGGGTTGGCACTAATGAAAAACTGTTTTTT	CSVRGVGTNEKLFF
TRBD2	TRBV7-6	TRBJ2-1	TGTGCCAGCAGCTTAACGCTAGCGGCCTACAATGAGCAGTTCTTC	CASSLTLAAYNEQFF
-	TRBV18	TRBJ2-3	TGTGCCAGCTCACCACAGGGTCTGACAGATACGCAGTATTTT	CASSPQGLTDTQYF
TRBD2	TRBV6-4	TRBJ2-2	TGTGCCAGCAGTTGGAAGCGGGGGCCGGGCACCGGGGAGCTGTTTTTT	CASSWKRGPGTGELFF
-	TRBV21-1	TRBJ1-1	TGTGCCAGCAGCAGGGGCGACACTGAAGCTTTCTTT	CASSRGDTEAFF
TRBD2	TRBV7-7	TRBJ2-3	TGTGCTAGCAGCAAAGCGGGGGGGATCACAGATACGCAGTATTTT	CASSKAGGITDTQYF
-	TRBV7-6	TRBJ2-7	TGTGCCAGCAGCTTACGAGGGGGATCCGCGTACGAGCAGTACTTC	CASSLRGGSAYEQYF
TRBD2	TRBV5-4	TRBJ2-3	TGTGCCACGGGGACTAGCGGGACAGATACGCAGTATTTT	CATGTSGTDTQYF
-	TRBV6-2/TRBV6-3	TRBJ2-4	TGTGCCAGCAGTTACCCCGGCAGTCTAGCCAAAAACATTCAGTACTTC	CASSYPGSLAKNIQYF
TRBD1	TRBV19	TRBJ2-7	TGTGCCAGTAGTATAGCTCCGGGACAGGAGAAGGACGAGCAGTACTTC	CASSIAPGQEKDEQYF
-	TRBV19	TRBJ2-7	TGTGCCAGTAGTAGTGGAGGCAGCTCCTACGAGCAGTACTTC	CASSSGGSSYEQYF
-	TRBV11-3	TRBJ2-7	TGTGCCAGCAGCTCAACCTTCTCCTACGAGCAGTACTTC	CASSSTFSYEQYF
-	TRBV5-1	TRBJ1-2	TGCGCCAGTAGGGACCTCCTAGACTATGGCTACACCTTC	CASRDLLDYGYTF
TRBD1	TRBV6-4	TRBJ2-3	TGTGCCAGCAGTGACTCGAAACAGGGGGCAGATACGCAGTATTTT	CASSDSKQGADTQYF
TRBD1	TRBV5-1	TRBJ1-4	TGCGCCAGCAGCTGGGGGACAGCAACTAATGAAAAACTGTTTTTT	CASSWGTATNEKLFF
-	TRBV7-9	TRBJ2-1	TGTGCCAGCAGCTTAGACAGCAATGAGCAGTTCTTC	CASSLDSNEQFF
-	TRBV11-2	TRBJ2-4	TGTGCCAGCAGCCCGGCGGAGGGACTGCGTAACATTCAGTACTTC	CASSPAEGLRNIQYF
-	TRBV2	TRBJ1-6	TGTGCCAGCAGTGAAGTCGGGGTGGGTAATTCACCCCTCCACTTT	CASSEVGVGNSPLHF
TRBD2	TRBV6-5	TRBJ2-7	TGTGCCAGCAGTTACTCTACTAGCGGGGGGCCCTACGAGCAGTACTTC	CASSYSTSGGPYEQYF
-	TRBV9	TRBJ1-5	TGTGCCAGCAGCGTAGGGGGGAGCAATCAGCCCCAGCATTTT	CASSVGGSNQPQHF